The T cell receptor beta chain described here comes from a study of blood T cell repertoires in COVID-19. Study context: Nucleic acid was either cDNA or gDNA, and it came from T cells, B-cell-depleted T cells, or PBMCs.

The CDR3 totals 14 residues. Looked up from germline, CDR1 is MNHEY and CDR2 is SVGAGI. The J segment lost 4 bases and the V segment lost 5 bases, leaving 3 bases of the junction unmatched. Per the study methods: Nucleated cell counts were estimated from reference gene primer amplification. Repertoires were generated with immunoSEQ multiplex PCR, while TCRdb's copy carries only in-frame clones and drops some. V and J calls and clone size follow that table, whereas D and trimming were derived from the DNA. The table shows 150,000 or so clones, with 81% occurring only once. Sample: peripheral blood. The genes are TRBV6-5 and TRBJ2-3; 10 bases match TRBD2. The TCR sequence derives from a man in his fifties or sixties with active or convalescent COVID-19. The CDR3, as DNA: TGTGCCAGCAGTCAGCGGGGGGGCCCAGATACGCAGTATTTT. This codes for CASSQRGGPDTQYF.